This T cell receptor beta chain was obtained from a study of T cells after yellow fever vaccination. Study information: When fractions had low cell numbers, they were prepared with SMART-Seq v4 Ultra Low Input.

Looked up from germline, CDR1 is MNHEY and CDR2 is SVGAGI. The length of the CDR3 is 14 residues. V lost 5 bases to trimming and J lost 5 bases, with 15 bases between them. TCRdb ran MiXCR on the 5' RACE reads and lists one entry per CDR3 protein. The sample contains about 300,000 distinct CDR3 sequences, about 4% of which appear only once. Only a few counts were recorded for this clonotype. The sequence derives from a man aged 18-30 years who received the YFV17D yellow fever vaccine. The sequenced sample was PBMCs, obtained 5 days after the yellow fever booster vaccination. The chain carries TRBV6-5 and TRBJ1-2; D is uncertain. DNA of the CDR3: TGTGCCAGCAGTAATGCCGGGAGGTGGTATGGCTACACCTTC. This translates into CASSNAGRWYGYTF.